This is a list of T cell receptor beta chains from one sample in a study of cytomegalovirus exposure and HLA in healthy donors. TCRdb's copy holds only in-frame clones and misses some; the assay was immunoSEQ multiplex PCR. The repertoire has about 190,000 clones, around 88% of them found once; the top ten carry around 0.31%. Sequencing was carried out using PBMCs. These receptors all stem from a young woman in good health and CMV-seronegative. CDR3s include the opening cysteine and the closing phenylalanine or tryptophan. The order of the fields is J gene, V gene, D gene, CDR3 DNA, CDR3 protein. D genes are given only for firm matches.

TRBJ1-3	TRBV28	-	TGTGCCAGCAGTTTCCCTAGGCAGGGAAACACCATATATTTT	CASSFPRQGNTIYF
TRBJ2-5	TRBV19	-	TGTGCCAGTAGCGAGCAGACAGCGACAATAGAGACCCAGTACTTC	CASSEQTATIETQYF
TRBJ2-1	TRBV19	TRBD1	TGTGCCAGTACCAGAACCGGGACAGCCTACAATGAGCAGTTCTTC	CASTRTGTAYNEQFF
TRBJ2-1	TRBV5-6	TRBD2	TGTGCCAGCCGCTGGGGGGGGAGGCTAAATGAGCAGTTCTTC	CASRWGGRLNEQFF
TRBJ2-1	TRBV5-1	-	TGCGCCAGCAGCATTACTAGCAGGCCCCCCAATGAGCAGTTCTTC	CASSITSRPPNEQFF
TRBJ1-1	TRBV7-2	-	TGTGCCAGCAGCTTAGAGTTTAGGAACACTGAAGCTTTCTTT	CASSLEFRNTEAFF
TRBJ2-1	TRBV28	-	TGTGCCAGCACCGATAATGACAGGGAGCAGTTCTTC	CASTDNDREQFF
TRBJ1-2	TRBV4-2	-	TGTGCCAGCAGCCAAGTTCTAGACAGCACCTATGGCTACACCTTC	CASSQVLDSTYGYTF
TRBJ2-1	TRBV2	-	TGTGCCAGCACCCTGTTGGCAAACTATTACAATGAGCAGTTCTTC	CASTLLANYYNEQFF
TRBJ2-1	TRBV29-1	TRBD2	TGCAGCGTTTCCGGGACTAGCGGGAGGGCCATGTCCTACAATGAGCAGTTCTTC	CSVSGTSGRAMSYNEQFF
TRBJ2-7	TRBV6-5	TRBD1	TGTGCCAGCAGAGAGGGGACAGGCACTTACGAGCAGTACTTC	CASREGTGTYEQYF